This passage covers 10 T cell receptor beta chains from one sample sequenced in a study of T-cell reconstitution after alpha-beta-depleted transplantation in children. Unique molecular identifiers tagged the TCRbeta library. TCRdb reanalysed the PCR reads using MiXCR and keeps one entry per CDR3 protein. Of almost 600,000 distinct CDR3 sequences listed, 20% to 30% are singletons. Source: PBMCs, taken before TCRalphabeta/CD19-depleted stem cell transplant. Receptors were obtained from a boy under two years old with Wiskott-Aldrich syndrome, due to receive a stem cell transplant.

The chain links TRBV5-1 to TRBJ2-5; 9 bases map to TRBD2. V shed 6 bases, J shed 1 base, and the junction held 13 bases outside the gene matches. This CDR3 has 17 amino acids. Germline CDR1 reads SGHRS; CDR2 reads YFSETQ. The CDR3 DNA is TGCGCCAGCACGGTCCTGGCGGGAGGGCTACGCCAAGAGACCCAGTACTTC. Translation gives CASTVLAGGLRQETQYF.

This chain uses TRBV28 with TRBJ1-1; D is uncertain. The CDR3 totals 11 residues. Trimming removed 5 bases at V and 6 bases at J, with 7 bases between. Per the germline V gene, CDR1 is MDHEN and CDR2 is SYDVKM. CDR3 sequence reads: CASSRRPEAFF. The CDR3 nucleotides read TGTGCCAGCAGTAGACGTCCTGAAGCTTTCTTT.

The CDR3 sequence is CASSLLRDRSRDTQYF. In DNA, the CDR3 is TGTGCCAGCAGCCTTCTCCGGGACAGGAGTAGGGATACGCAGTATTTT. The gene calls are TRBV5-5 and TRBJ2-3, with 8 bases fitting TRBD1. The CDR3 has 16 residues. Germline V gene sequence: CDR1 SGHKS, CDR2 YYEKEE (reference sequence). The ends lost 4 bases at V and 6 bases at J; junction bases unmatched: 13.

This clonotype came up a few times. The rearrangement uses TRBV11-2 and TRBJ1-1; weak D call: TRBD1 (6 bases). The V gene lost 3 bases and the J gene lost 5 bases, with 13 bases spanning the gap. The germline V gene encodes CDR1 SGHAT and CDR2 FQNNGV. This CDR3 is built from 14 residues. CDR3 protein: CASSFLGGRTEAFF. As DNA, the CDR3 is TGTGCCAGCAGCTTCCTCGGGGGGCGTACTGAAGCTTTCTTT.

This clonotype has a handful of counts. J is TRBJ2-5 and V is TRBV5-1, with unresolved D. Germline V CDR1 and CDR2: SGHRS, YFSETQ. V lost 5 bases to trimming and J lost 5 bases, with 13 bases between them. The CDR3 contains 13 residues. As DNA, the CDR3 is TGCGCCAGCAGGACTTCCACTGTGGAGACCCAGTACTTC. The encoded protein is CASRTSTVETQYF. The full variable domain, in which reference TRBV5-1 and TRBJ2-5 provide the parts outside the CDR3, is KAGVTQTPRYLIKTRGQQVTLSCSPISGHRSVSWYQQTPGQGLQFLFEYFSETQRNKGNFPGRFSGRQFSNSRSEMNVSTLELGDSALYLCASRTSTVETQYFGPGTRLLVL.

V and J are TRBV20-1 and TRBJ2-7, with 7 bases fitting TRBD1. CDR1 is DFQATT and CDR2 is SNEGSKA in the germline V gene (reference sequence). This CDR3 comprises 14 residues. The J segment lost 1 base and the V segment lost 5 bases, leaving 8 bases of the junction unmatched. CDR3 nucleotide sequence: TGCAGTGCTGGTCGACAGGGTGCATCCTACGAGCAGTACTTC. Translated: CSAGRQGASYEQYF.

This clonotype was observed a few times. The chain couples TRBV27 to TRBJ2-7; D may be TRBD1 or TRBD2 (5 bases each). CDR3 length: 15 residues. V lost 6 bases and J 4 bases, leaving 19 bases between the germline ends. Germline-derived CDR1 and CDR2 are MNHEY and SMNVEV (reference sequence). The CDR3 DNA reads as TGTGCCAGCAGCTTTACGTTTGCAGGGAGTTACGAGCAGTACTTC. Translating it yields CASSFTFAGSYEQYF.

The V call is TRBV5-1, the J call TRBJ2-1, with D unclear. Trimming left V 8 bases short and J 4 bases short, with 10 bases between. The germline V gene has CDR1 SGHRS and CDR2 YFSETQ. CDR3 length: 12 residues. The CDR3 region has the DNA TGCGCCAGTGCTCTACAATACAATGAGCAGTTCTTC. This sequence encodes CASALQYNEQFF.

The rearrangement links TRBV6-2 or TRBV6-3 to TRBJ2-1, with 11 nucleotides matching TRBD1. This CDR3 has 14 amino acids. The V gene end was trimmed by 2 bases and the J gene end by 9 bases; junction bases not matched to a gene: 3. CDR1 is MNHEY, CDR2 SVGEGT, per germline. The CDR3 here is CASSYGTGGVEQFF. In DNA, the CDR3 is TGTGCCAGCAGTTACGGGACAGGGGGTGTTGAGCAGTTCTTC.

The chain links TRBV20-1 to TRBJ1-1; no firm D call. The CDR3 sequence is 15 residues long. Trimming stripped 0 bases from V and 3 bases from J, with 14 bases between. Germline V lookup: CDR1 DFQATT, CDR2 SNEGSKA (reference sequence). CDR3 nucleotide sequence: TGCAGTGCTAGAGACGCTATCGGCGGGTACACTGAAGCTTTCTTT. The encoded protein is CSARDAIGGYTEAFF.